This TCR beta chain is from a study of hypomethylating agent response in myelodysplastic syndrome. Notes on this clone: What it recognizes is unknown.

Germline CDR1 reads LNHNV; CDR2 reads YYDKDF (reference sequence). This CDR3 contains 15 residues. Trimming left V 0 bases short and J 3 bases short, with 12 bases between. Study-wide results and limits: The MDS versus healthy comparison may be affected by non-age-matched controls.

The table came from immunoSEQ multiplex PCR; TCRdb's copy has only in-frame clones and leaves some out. The data hold a few thousand clones, with 82% observed a single time. Bulk bone marrow was analyzed without sorting T-cell subsets. The sample in question was bone marrow, obtained before or after starting hypomethylating agent treatment for myelodysplastic syndrome (not recorded which). This receptor was taken from a human donor with myelodysplastic syndrome. The chain couples TRBV15 to TRBJ2-7; D remains ambiguous. This chain's CDR3 is CATSRDRTVGYEQYF. The CDR3 DNA reads as TGTGCCACCAGCAGAGATCGGACCGTCGGCTACGAGCAGTACTTC.